This T cell receptor (beta chain) was identified during a study of blood T cell repertoires in COVID-19. As for the study in general: The samples span acute and convalescent COVID-19 from the United States, Italy and Spain. Sources were T cells, B-cell-depleted T cells, or PBMCs; the material itself was cDNA or gDNA.

Study processing details: The authors estimated nucleated cell counts from reference gene primer amplification. The assay was immunoSEQ multiplex PCR, and TCRdb's table has in-frame clones only and misses some. D and trimming come from the DNA, and the V and J calls and clone size come from that table. In the table there are about 520,000 clones, 70% to 90% of which are singletons. This clone was counted a single time. This CDR3 region has 13 residues. Per the germline V gene, CDR1 is GTSNPN and CDR2 is SVGIG (reference sequence). Trimming removed 4 bases at V and 4 bases at J, with 13 bases between. The receptor was isolated from a human donor in a cohort sampled during active COVID-19. Material for sequencing was peripheral blood. This chain joins TRBV30 and TRBJ1-1, with D maybe TRBD1 (5 bases). The CDR3 nucleotides are TGTGCCTGGAAAAGGGAGGGGACCACTGAAGCTTTCTTT. Translating gives CAWKREGTTEAFF.